The entry below gives a single T cell receptor beta chain sequence along with its context. CDR1 and CDR2 from the germline V gene are SGHTA and FQGNSA. This CDR3 is 15 amino acids long. The germline V and J ends were trimmed by 6 bases and 4 bases, with 15 bases remaining between them. This entry is derived from a study of blood T cell repertoires in COVID-19. Study-level background: Samples taken during acute and convalescent COVID-19 were collected in the United States, Italy and Spain. From T cells, B-cell-depleted T cells, or PBMCs came the material, which was cDNA or gDNA.

As originally analysed: Amplification of reference gene primers provided the estimated nucleated cell counts. Clones were read by immunoSEQ multiplex PCR, and TCRdb kept only the in-frame ones, dropping some. V and J calls and clone size are those listed in that table; D and trimming were worked out from the DNA. Among 150,000 to 200,000 clones listed, roughly 85% were seen once. This TCR was sampled from a man between 60 and 75 years old with acute or convalescent COVID-19. Sequenced: peripheral blood. The chain links TRBV7-2 to TRBJ2-2, with D tentatively TRBD2 (6 bases). The CDR3 DNA is TGTGCCAGCAGAAGAGGGCAGGAGGGCACCGGGGAGCTGTTTTTT. Translating gives CASRRGQEGTGELFF. The variable domain in full, with the rest retrieved from reference TRBV7-2 and TRBJ2-2, is GAGVSQSPSNKVTEKGKDVELRCDPISGHTALYWYRQSLGQGLEFLIYFQGNSAPDKSGLPSDRFSAERTGGSVSTLTIQRTQQEDSAVYLCASRRGQEGTGELFFGEGSRLTVL.